A single sample is the source of the 19 T cell receptor beta chains below, sequenced in a study of blood T cell repertoires in COVID-19. Sequencing used immunoSEQ multiplex PCR; TCRdb keeps in-frame clones, though not all of them. The sample shows around 470,000 clones, approximately 89% of them seen only once. The source material was peripheral blood. The source of these receptors is a man between 18 and 29 years old with COVID-19, enrolled during active disease.

V usage is TRBV18 and J usage is TRBJ1-4, with D tentatively TRBD1 (6 bases). This CDR3 is built from 16 residues. The germline V gene encodes CDR1 KGHSH and CDR2 LQKENI. The V end lost 0 bases, the J end lost 8 bases, and 16 bases lay between the germline ends. The CDR3 nucleotides read TGTGCCAGCTCACCACCGGAGGGGGGGGTTGAAGAAAAACTGTTTTTT. It codes for CASSPPEGGVEEKLFF.

V and J are TRBV27 and TRBJ2-7; possibly TRBD2 for D (5 bases). V was pared by 7 bases and J by 4 bases, with 20 bases between. The CDR3 sequence is 15 residues long. Per germline, CDR1 MNHEY and CDR2 SMNVEV (reference sequence). CDR3 sequence reads: CASKISSWGAYEQYF. As DNA, the CDR3 is TGTGCCAGCAAGATCTCTAGCTGGGGTGCGTACGAGCAGTACTTC.

The chain uses TRBV7-9 and TRBJ1-3; the match to TRBD1 covers 8 bases. Germline values: CDR1 SEHNR, CDR2 FQNEAQ (reference sequence). V shed 5 bases, J shed 3 bases, and the junction held 3 bases outside the gene matches. This CDR3 spans 14 amino acids. The CDR3 sequence: CASSLGQGGNTIYF. The DNA for the CDR3 is TGTGCCAGCAGCCTCGGACAGGGTGGAAACACCATATATTTT. Full variable domain (outside the CDR3, taken from reference TRBV7-9 and TRBJ1-3): DTGVSQNPRHKITKRGQNVTFRCDPISEHNRLYWYRQTLGQGPEFLTYFQNEAQLEKSRLLSDRFSAERPKGSFSTLEIQRTEQGDSAMYLCASSLGQGGNTIYFGEGSWLTVV.

This clone was counted once. The V call is TRBV27, the J call TRBJ2-7; D is perhaps TRBD2 (5 bases). V was pared by 2 bases and J by 0 bases, with 11 bases between. Germline CDR1 is MNHEY and CDR2 is SMNVEV (reference sequence). This CDR3 spans 15 amino acids. The CDR3, as DNA: TGTGCCAGCAGTTTAGCACTAGGCCTCTCCTACGAGCAGTACTTC. This translates into CASSLALGLSYEQYF.

The chain joins TRBV7-9 to TRBJ1-2; D is uncertain. The CDR3 length is 14 residues. Germline V CDR1 and CDR2: SEHNR, FQNEAQ (reference sequence). V lost 4 bases and J 7 bases, leaving 16 bases between the germline ends. In DNA, the CDR3 is TGTGCCAGCAGCTCGCCATTAACACAAGTTGGCTACACCTTC. Protein: CASSSPLTQVGYTF.

The chain combines TRBV20-1 with TRBJ2-7, with 7 positions matching TRBD2. J was trimmed by 7 bases and V by 3 bases; bases with no gene match: 18. Germline CDR1 DFQATT, CDR2 SNEGSKA (reference sequence). The length of the CDR3 is 16 residues. This chain's CDR3 is CSASADLAEVSREQYF. In DNA form, the CDR3 reads TGCAGTGCTAGTGCGGACCTAGCGGAGGTTAGCCGGGAGCAGTACTTC.

The chain recombines TRBV2 with TRBJ2-7; a possible D gene is TRBD2 (6 bases). CDR3 length: 14 residues. Germline CDR1 SNHLY, CDR2 FYNNEI. V shed 8 bases and J shed 5 bases, with 19 bases lying between them. This CDR3 reads CASRSRENVHEQYF. The DNA for the CDR3 is TGTGCCAGCCGCAGTCGGGAGAACGTCCACGAGCAGTACTTC.

The gene calls are TRBV9 and TRBJ2-3; 8 bases are a match to TRBD2. Trimming cost V 0 bases and J 4 bases; bases outside gene matches: 7. From germline, CDR1 is SGDLS and CDR2 YYNGEE. CDR3 length: 16 amino acids. For the CDR3, the DNA is TGTGCCAGCAGCGTAGCGGGGGGGGGTTCCCCAGATACGCAGTATTTT. Protein: CASSVAGGGSPDTQYF.

The chain is built from TRBV11-2 and TRBJ2-1; unclear D gene. Trimming shortened V by 1 base and J by 5 bases, and 12 bases separated the two germline ends. The germline V gene has CDR1 SGHAT and CDR2 FQNNGV. The CDR3 covers 15 residues. CDR3 residues: CASSLAPTRDNEQFF. CDR3 nucleotide sequence: TGTGCCAGCAGCTTAGCCCCTACTCGGGACAATGAGCAGTTCTTC.

This clone was found a few times. The J gene is TRBJ1-1, the V gene TRBV10-3; 8 bases line up with TRBD1. The J segment lost 3 bases and the V segment lost 6 bases, leaving 6 bases of the junction unmatched. The CDR3 contains 14 residues. The germline CDR1 and CDR2 sequences are ENHRY and SYGVKD. CDR3 region: CAISPGGTDTEAFF. In DNA, the CDR3 is TGTGCCATCAGCCCAGGGGGCACGGACACTGAAGCTTTCTTT.

The chain links TRBV6-4 to TRBJ1-1, with TRBD1 as a possible D gene (5 bases). This CDR3 contains 15 residues. The V and J ends lost 0 bases and 4 bases respectively, with 12 bases between them. In germline, CDR1 is MRHNA, CDR2 SNTAGT. This CDR3 is CASSDSWGGGTEAFF. CDR3 bases: TGTGCCAGCAGTGACTCGTGGGGCGGGGGCACTGAAGCTTTCTTT.

This clone was observed a few times. This chain links TRBV2 with TRBJ2-2; the match to TRBD1 covers 10 bases. Germline trimming cut 6 bases from V and 5 bases from J; bases unmatched to any gene: 6. Germline lookup yields CDR1 SNHLY and CDR2 FYNNEI. The CDR3 totals 15 residues. This chain's CDR3 is CASRGDRGRTGELFF. The CDR3 DNA is TGTGCCAGCAGAGGGGACAGGGGTCGAACCGGGGAGCTGTTTTTT.

The rearrangement joins TRBV18 to TRBJ2-1, with 11 bases aligning to TRBD2. The CDR3 has 16 amino acids. Germline-derived CDR1 and CDR2 are KGHSH and LQKENI. The V and J ends lost 2 bases and 3 bases, in that order; junction bases with no gene match: 3. This chain's CDR3 is CASSPAGLADYNEQFF. The CDR3, as DNA: TGTGCCAGCTCACCAGCGGGACTAGCGGACTACAATGAGCAGTTCTTC.

This chain uses TRBV7-9 with TRBJ2-4; TRBD1 aligns across 10 bases. J gave up 7 bases and V 1 base, and 4 bases lay outside the gene matches. The germline V gene has CDR1 SEHNR and CDR2 FQNEAQ (reference sequence). The length of the CDR3 is 15 residues. The CDR3 coding sequence is TGTGCCAGCAGCTTAGAAACGGGACAGGGGAACATTCAGTACTTC. As protein: CASSLETGQGNIQYF.

The chain links TRBV15 to TRBJ1-2, with TRBD1 matching 7 bases. CDR1 LNHNV and CDR2 YYDKDF come from the germline V gene (reference sequence). V dropped 3 bases and J dropped 2; count of bases not matched to a gene: 6. This CDR3 is 15 amino acids long. In DNA form, the CDR3 reads TGTGCCACCAGCAGGACAAGGGGGCCAAACTATGGCTACACCTTC. The encoded protein is CATSRTRGPNYGYTF. Filled out from reference TRBV15 and TRBJ1-2, the complete variable domain reads DAMVIQNPRYQVTQFGKPVTLSCSQTLNHNVMYWYQQKSSQAPKLLFHYYDKDFNNEADTPDNFQSRRPNTSFCFLDIRSPGLGDTAMYLCATSRTRGPNYGYTFGSGTRLTVV.

The rearrangement joins TRBV7-9 to TRBJ1-3; a possible D gene is TRBD1 (5 bases). The CDR3 has 15 amino acids. The germline V and J ends were trimmed by 5 bases and 3 bases, with 14 bases remaining between them. Germline CDR1 SEHNR, CDR2 FQNEAQ (reference sequence). The CDR3 region is CASSRSGTHGNTIYF. DNA of the CDR3: TGTGCCAGCAGCAGATCCGGGACTCATGGAAACACCATATATTTT.

The CDR3 protein is CASSVDYRVNTEAFF. The CDR3, as DNA: TGTGCCAGCAGCGTAGATTACAGGGTTAACACTGAAGCTTTCTTT. The chain links TRBV9 to TRBJ1-1; maybe TRBD1 (6 bases). The CDR3 has 15 amino acids. Trimming removed 0 bases at V and 2 bases at J, with 11 bases between. Germline assignment: CDR1 SGDLS and CDR2 YYNGEE.

V usage is TRBV5-1 and J usage is TRBJ2-7; D is perhaps TRBD2 (5 bases). The germline CDR1 and CDR2 sequences are SGHRS and YFSETQ. V shed 3 bases and J shed 5 bases, with 21 bases lying between them. The CDR3 consists of 16 residues. The CDR3 loop is CASSSAGGGKIHEQYF. The CDR3 nucleotides read TGCGCCAGCAGCTCGGCCGGCGGAGGTAAAATCCACGAGCAGTACTTC.

This sequence joins TRBV9 and TRBJ1-4, with TRBD1 as a possible D gene (5 bases). Germline V gives CDR1 SGDLS, CDR2 YYNGEE. The CDR3 has 15 amino acids. The ends were cut back, 3 bases at V and 8 bases at J, with 17 bases in the middle. This CDR3 is CASSAADQGFEKLFF. The CDR3 DNA sequence: TGTGCCAGCAGCGCGGCGGACCAGGGTTTCGAAAAACTGTTTTTT.